These T cell receptor beta chains were read from a single sample in a study of shared clonotypes between healthy human individuals. Method: immunoSEQ multiplex PCR; TCRdb's copy keeps in-frame clones and lacks some. The sample lists approximately 1,000,000 clones, 70% to 80% occurring once. Sequencing was carried out using memory CD4+ T cells from PBMCs. These receptors were collected from a young man in good health. Some clones in this sample may be carry-over from other donors' samples. Both conserved end residues are part of each CDR3. The D gene is left open where the match is weak. Clone sizes are given selectively: once, few, many, or a class where the clone is expanded.

TRBV7-9	.	TRBD1	TRBJ1-2	TGTGCCAGCAGCAGGGGGACAGGTCCTGTTAGCTATGGCTACACCTTC	CASSRGTGPVSYGYTF
TRBV20-1	.	.	TRBJ2-7	TGCAGTGCCCGACAGAGGGACAAGCAGTACTTC	CSARQRDKQYF
TRBV28	.	.	TRBJ1-1	TGTGCCAGCAGTTTAATGGGGCAGATTTTCGTGAACACTGAAGCTTTCTTT	CASSLMGQIFVNTEAFF
TRBV5-4	.	.	TRBJ1-2	TGTGCCAGCAGCTTGGGGCGGGGGTTCGATGACTACACCTTC	CASSLGRGFDDYTF
TRBV7-9	few	TRBD1	TRBJ1-1	TGTGCCAGCAGCTCCGGACAGGGGGCCACTGAAGCTTTCTTT	CASSSGQGATEAFF
TRBV30	.	.	TRBJ1-1	TGTGCCTGGAGCACGGGGGTCCCAAGGGGCACTGAAGCTTTCTTT	CAWSTGVPRGTEAFF
TRBV6-1	.	TRBD2	TRBJ2-6	TGTGCCACCCCCAGCGGGACTGGGGCCAACGTCCTGACTTTC	CATPSGTGANVLTF
TRBV4-2	.	TRBD2	TRBJ2-1	TGTGCCAGCAGCCAAGCCCTTATAGCGGGAAACTACAATGAGCAGTTCTTC	CASSQALIAGNYNEQFF
TRBV7-8	once	TRBD1	TRBJ2-1	TGTGCCAGCAGCTTAGGGTCAGGGGGCAATGAGCAGTTCTTC	CASSLGSGGNEQFF
TRBV4-2	.	TRBD1	TRBJ1-2	TGTGCCAGCAGCCAACCGGGACAGGGGATTCCGGGAGTAAGCTTC	CASSQPGQGIPGVSF
TRBV2	.	.	TRBJ1-1	TGTGCCAGCAGGTCCCCCTGGGGGGCCACTGAAGCTTTCTTT	CASRSPWGATEAFF
TRBV18	.	TRBD2	TRBJ2-2	TGTGCCAGCTCACCACAGACTAGCGGGGCCGGGGAGCTGTTTTTT	CASSPQTSGAGELFF
TRBV2	once	.	TRBJ1-1	TGTGCCAGCAGTGGTCAGGGGTTGAACACTGAAGCTTTCTTT	CASSGQGLNTEAFF
TRBV2	few	TRBD2	TRBJ2-1	TGTGCCAGCACGGGACTAGCGGGGGATGAGCAGTTCTTC	CASTGLAGDEQFF
TRBV18	.	.	TRBJ1-2	TGTGCCAGCTCACCATCCCAAGGGAACTATGGCTACACCTTC	CASSPSQGNYGYTF
TRBV5-1	.	.	TRBJ2-7	TGCGCCAGCAGGTTTACTTACAGGGCCTACGAGCAGTACTTC	CASRFTYRAYEQYF
TRBV30	.	TRBD2	TRBJ2-1	TGTGCCGGGGGACTAGGATCCTACAATGAGCAGTTCTTC	CAGGLGSYNEQFF
TRBV2	.	.	TRBJ2-1	TGTGCCAGCAGTGAAGACACACTGCAGTTCTTC	CASSEDTLQFF
TRBV9	.	TRBD1	TRBJ2-3	TGTGCCAGCAGCGCCGACAGGGACGGGACAGATACGCAGTATTTT	CASSADRDGTDTQYF
TRBV2	.	.	TRBJ1-5	TGTGCCAGCAGTGGGAGGGCAGGGAATCAGCCCCAGCATTTT	CASSGRAGNQPQHF
TRBV28	.	.	TRBJ1-5	TGTGCCAGCAGTTTTACGACGTCCTTTAGCAATCAGCCCCAGCATTTT	CASSFTTSFSNQPQHF
TRBV19	.	TRBD1	TRBJ1-5	TGTGCCAGTAAGGACAGGGAGGGCAATCAGCCCCAGCATTTT	CASKDREGNQPQHF
TRBV5-1	few	TRBD2	TRBJ2-7	TGCGCCAGCAGCTGGGGGACTAGCGGGAGAAATGGGGTTTGGCTCTCCTACGAGCAGTACTTC	CASSWGTSGRNGVWLSYEQYF
TRBV7-8	.	.	TRBJ1-5	TGTGCCAGCAGCTTAGGGTTAGCGGGGCTGGGGCAGCCCCAGCATTTT	CASSLGLAGLGQPQHF
TRBV4-3	.	.	TRBJ1-3	TGCGCCAGCAGCCAAGACCGGGGGGCTGGAAACACCATATATTTT	CASSQDRGAGNTIYF
TRBV5-6	.	TRBD1	TRBJ1-1	TGTGCCAGCAGCTCGCCACGACAGGGGAGGATCACTGAAGCTTTCTTT	CASSSPRQGRITEAFF
TRBV4-1	.	TRBD1	TRBJ1-2	TGCGCCAGCAGCTTACCGGGACAGGGGTATGGCTACACCTTC	CASSLPGQGYGYTF
TRBV6-5	.	.	TRBJ2-7	TGTGCCAGCAGTTACACTCAGGGTTACTACGAGCAGTACTTC	CASSYTQGYYEQYF
TRBV11-3	.	.	TRBJ2-6	TGTGCCAGCAGCTCTGGGTTTGGTGGGGCCAACGTCCTGACTTTC	CASSSGFGGANVLTF
TRBV5-1	.	.	TRBJ1-4	TGCGCCAGCAGCTTTAGCGACGGCGCCTCGAGTGAAAAACTGTTTTTT	CASSFSDGASSEKLFF
TRBV28	.	.	TRBJ1-2	TGTGCCAGCAGCCCTATCGGGCAGGGGATTAGCTATGGCTACACCTTC	CASSPIGQGISYGYTF
TRBV2	.	TRBD1	TRBJ1-4	TGTGCCAGCAGTACGACAGGGTTGAGTGGTGAAAAACTGTTTTTT	CASSTTGLSGEKLFF